Presented here are 20 T cell receptor beta chains from one specimen sequenced in a study of blood T cell dynamics during melanoma immunotherapy. Repertoires were generated with immunoSEQ multiplex PCR, while TCRdb's copy carries only in-frame clones and drops some. The profile shows about 12,000 clones, about four fifths of them singletons. Described time point: pre-treatment baseline. The specimen comprised blood, sampled from a patient treated with checkpoint blockade. Receptor source: a human donor with melanoma.

This clone was picked up one time. This rearrangement joins TRBV6-5 to TRBJ2-6; D is possibly TRBD2 (6 bases). The germline gives CDR1 MNHEY, CDR2 SVGAGI. The CDR3 has 15 residues. V was cut by 6 bases and J by 0 bases, with 9 bases left in between. The CDR3 nucleotides read TGTGCCAGCAGGGGAGGACACTCTGGGGCCAACGTCCTGACTTTC. It encodes CASRGGHSGANVLTF.

This chain links TRBV5-8 with TRBJ1-3, with D perhaps TRBD1 (5 bases). The CDR3 runs to 15 residues. Germline V lookup: CDR1 SGHTS, CDR2 YDEGEE. V lost 4 bases, J lost 1 base, and 12 bases lay in between. The CDR3: CASSLRTRSGNTIYF. For the CDR3, the DNA is TGTGCCAGCAGCCTGAGGACAAGATCTGGAAACACCATATATTTT.

The CDR3 bases are TGTGCCAGCAGCCCATCCCTCTCCTACGAGCAGTACTTC. Translated, it gives CASSPSLSYEQYF. The rearrangement uses TRBV7-6 and TRBJ2-7, with unresolved D. The CDR3 is 13 amino acids. Germline CDR1 is SGHVS and CDR2 is FNYEAQ. V was clipped by 5 bases and J by 0 bases, with 8 bases between them.

The gene calls are TRBV7-2 and TRBJ1-6; the D is unclear. Per the germline V gene, CDR1 is SGHTA and CDR2 is FQGNSA. The CDR3 consists of 14 residues. Between the trimmed V and J ends, which lost 6 bases and 5 bases, there was a span of 11 bases. The CDR3 DNA reads TGTGCCAGCAGGCCGGGCCTCAATAATTCACCCCTCCACTTT. Its translation: CASRPGLNNSPLHF.

V is TRBV9 and J is TRBJ1-1, with D unresolved. Trimming pared 4 bases from V and 0 bases from J, leaving 7 bases between. This CDR3 has 13 residues. Germline V CDR1 and CDR2: SGDLS, YYNGEE. CDR3 loop: CASSFSMNTEAFF. CDR3 DNA: TGTGCCAGCAGCTTCTCAATGAACACTGAAGCTTTCTTT.

The chain links TRBV9 to TRBJ2-3; TRBD2 matches 9 bases. V was pared by 3 bases and J by 6 bases, with 5 bases of the junction left unmatched. The CDR3 contains 14 residues. Germline loops: CDR1 SGDLS, CDR2 YYNGEE. In DNA form, the CDR3 reads TGTGCCAGCAGCGCTAGCGGGATGGTGGATACGCAGTATTTT. Translating gives CASSASGMVDTQYF.

This sequence joins TRBV5-1 and TRBJ1-6; 10 bases fit TRBD1. The length of the CDR3 is 18 residues. The germline V gene encodes CDR1 SGHRS and CDR2 YFSETQ. V shed 3 bases, J shed 5 bases, and the junction held 11 bases outside the gene matches. CDR3 bases: TGCGCCAGCAGCTACGAGCAAGACAGGGGGCTTGATAATTCACCCCTCCACTTT. Protein product: CASSYEQDRGLDNSPLHF.

This chain links TRBV6-1 with TRBJ1-2; 7 positions agree with TRBD1. J gave up 6 bases and V 3 bases, and 4 bases lay outside the gene matches. The CDR3 has 13 amino acids. The germline CDR1 and CDR2 sequences are MNHNS and SASEGT. The CDR3 protein is CASSEMQGDGYTF. CDR3 DNA sequence: TGTGCCAGCAGTGAGATGCAGGGGGATGGCTACACCTTC.

The rearrangement links TRBV9 to TRBJ1-1, with D uncertain. Germline V gene data show CDR1 as SGDLS and CDR2 as YYNGEE. V was shortened by 4 bases and J by 5 bases, with 21 bases between the two germline ends. The CDR3 covers 16 residues. The CDR3 region has the DNA TGTGCCAGCAGCAGCGGCCCCGACCGCACGGGAACTGAAGCTTTCTTT. It encodes CASSSGPDRTGTEAFF.

This clone was seen only a few times. The chain uses TRBV6-1 and TRBJ1-5, with 11 bases identical to TRBD1. The CDR3 runs to 15 residues. Germline V CDR1 and CDR2: MNHNS, SASEGT. The V gene end was trimmed by 5 bases and the J gene end by 5 bases; junction bases not matched to a gene: 5. This CDR3 is CASSWTGGYDQPQHF. The DNA for the CDR3 is TGTGCCAGCAGTTGGACAGGGGGCTATGATCAGCCCCAGCATTTT.

The chain links TRBV7-2 to TRBJ2-7; D is uncertain. The CDR3 consists of 13 residues. Germline CDR1 reads SGHTA; CDR2 reads FQGNSA. With 3 bases removed from V and 6 bases from J, the gap between germline ends came to 12 bases. The CDR3 nucleotides read TGTGCCAGCAGCTTTAAAGACCGTGGCGAGCAGTACTTC. Amino acids: CASSFKDRGEQYF. Filled out from reference TRBV7-2 and TRBJ2-7, the complete variable domain reads GAGVSQSPSNKVTEKGKDVELRCDPISGHTALYWYRQSLGQGLEFLIYFQGNSAPDKSGLPSDRFSAERTGGSVSTLTIQRTQQEDSAVYLCASSFKDRGEQYFGPGTRLTVT.

The CDR3 spells CASSRGTSGYEQYF. The CDR3 DNA reads TGTGCCAGCAGCCGAGGGACTAGCGGTTACGAGCAGTACTTC. The J gene is TRBJ2-5, the V gene TRBV7-2; 11 bases match TRBD2. TRBJ2-7 matches the DNA end more closely, so the J call is doubtful. This CDR3 contains 14 residues. From germline, CDR1 is SGHTA and CDR2 FQGNSA.

The V call is TRBV14, the J call TRBJ2-3; possible D gene TRBD2, 5 bases. V was shortened by 1 base and J by 6 bases, with 23 bases between the two germline ends. Germline values: CDR1 SGHDN, CDR2 FVKESK. The CDR3 totals 18 residues. CDR3 nucleotides: TGTGCCAGCAGCCAAGGTCCTCGGGATACCTCCGAGGATGATACGCAGTATTTT. Residues: CASSQGPRDTSEDDTQYF.

The chain carries TRBV19 and TRBJ2-1; D unclear. The CDR3 spans 15 residues. Germline V gives CDR1 LNHDA, CDR2 SQIVND (reference sequence). V lost 3 bases and J 4 bases, leaving 13 bases between the germline ends. CDR3 loop: CASSIESRAYNEQFF. The CDR3 DNA is TGTGCCAGTAGTATTGAGTCACGGGCGTACAATGAGCAGTTCTTC.

The chain couples TRBV6-1 to TRBJ2-7; no definite D call. The V end was cut by 6 bases, the J end by 5 bases, with 8 bases between. Germline values: CDR1 MNHNS, CDR2 SASEGT. This CDR3 comprises 11 residues. This CDR3 reads CASSRLDEQYF. The CDR3, as DNA: TGTGCCAGCAGCCGATTGGACGAGCAGTACTTC.

The rearrangement joins TRBV7-9 to TRBJ1-3, with no clear D. The CDR3 has 16 amino acids. Trimming removed 3 bases from V and 1 base from J, with 13 bases in between. Germline V gene sequence: CDR1 SEHNR, CDR2 FQNEAQ (reference sequence). The CDR3: CASSFQAGRSGNTIYF. The CDR3 DNA reads as TGTGCCAGCAGCTTCCAGGCAGGCCGTTCTGGAAACACCATATATTTT.

V usage is TRBV6-1 and J usage is TRBJ1-2; D gene unclear. The CDR3 loop spans 10 amino acids. The V and J ends lost 7 bases and 8 bases respectively, with 8 bases between them. Per germline, CDR1 MNHNS and CDR2 SASEGT. CDR3 in amino acids: CASKIAGYTF. In nucleotides, the CDR3 is TGTGCCAGCAAAATCGCCGGCTACACCTTC.

This chain links TRBV15 with TRBJ2-7; TRBD1 might be the D (5 bases). The V and J ends lost 1 base and 0 bases respectively, with 10 bases between them. This CDR3 comprises 15 residues. Germline V gene sequence: CDR1 LNHNV, CDR2 YYDKDF (reference sequence). This CDR3 is CATSRGQTSSYEQYF. The CDR3 nucleotides are TGTGCCACCAGCAGAGGACAGACAAGCTCCTACGAGCAGTACTTC.

About this clone: The same CDR3 is also encoded by other DNA sequences in this sample. The V gene is TRBV19, the J gene TRBJ2-3; D remains unclear. The CDR3 runs 14 residues. Germline lookup yields CDR1 LNHDA and CDR2 SQIVND (reference sequence). The V and J ends lost 3 bases and 1 base respectively, with 8 bases between them. CDR3 bases: TGTGCCAGTAGTATTTCGGCAGGCACAGATACGCAGTATTTT. It translates to CASSISAGTDTQYF.

V is TRBV19 and J is TRBJ2-5; no definite D call. Germline values: CDR1 LNHDA, CDR2 SQIVND (reference sequence). With 1 base removed from V and 1 base from J, the gap between germline ends came to 7 bases. The CDR3 covers 14 residues. This CDR3 is CASSIVNFQETQYF. The CDR3 coding sequence is TGTGCCAGTAGTATAGTGAACTTCCAAGAGACCCAGTACTTC.